The clone carrying this TCR beta chain was observed many times. The antigen remains undetermined. This sample is drawn from a study of T-cell memory formation after mild COVID-19. This CDR3 has 15 residues. CDR1 is MNHNY and CDR2 is SVGAGI in the germline V gene (reference sequence). V lost 5 bases to trimming and J lost 0 bases; unmatched junction nucleotides: 7. A single record per CDR3 protein comes from TCRdb applying MiXCR to the 5' RACE reads. The data show around 47,000 distinct CDR3 sequences, 8.5% to 10% seen once. Study results and limitations: A balance of CD4 and CD8 characterized clones contracting day 15 to 85, whereas later expanders leaned CD4+.

This sequence joins TRBV6-6 and TRBJ2-7; 7 bases line up with TRBD2. The TCR sequence derives from an adult woman who had mild COVID-19 (a few samples of this study predate the infection). Cell type and time point are not known. Source material: PBMCs or a T cell subset sorted from them (not recorded which). CDR3 sequence reads: CASSIGGSHSYEQYF. In DNA form, the CDR3 reads TGTGCCAGCAGTATCGGGGGGAGCCACTCCTACGAGCAGTACTTC.